Shown below are 18 T cell receptor beta chains from a single sample sequenced in a study of T cells expressing NK-cell markers. TCRdb re-called the 5' RACE reads; every CDR3 protein appears as one record, without DNA. This sample lists 440,000 or so distinct CDR3 sequences; its ten largest clones have approximately 6.8%. The sequenced sample was blood T cells: a sorted CD56 or NKG2C T cell subset, CD4+ or CD8+ T cells, or bulk PBMC T cells (not recorded which). The receptor set was obtained from a woman between 18 and 70 years old in good health.

The V call is TRBV28, the J call TRBJ2-1; TCRdb lists TRBD2, though no DNA is available to test this call. CDR3 length: 13 amino acids. Germline assignment: CDR1 MDHEN and CDR2 SYDVKM. The CDR3 protein is CASTSTSYNEQFF.

The chain combines TRBV7-2 with TRBJ2-1. The V gene's germline CDR1 is SGHTA and CDR2 FQGNSA. This CDR3 has 15 amino acids. The chain's CDR3 is CASSSSGDFYNEQFF.

The genes are TRBV7-9 and TRBJ2-2; TCRdb's D call of TRBD1 is untestable without DNA. Germline V CDR1 and CDR2: SEHNR, FQNEAQ (reference sequence). The CDR3 is made up of 15 amino acids. CDR3 loop: CASSLPGGNTGELFF.

The genes are TRBV7-3 and TRBJ2-1. Germline values: CDR1 SGHTA, CDR2 FQGTGA. The CDR3 extends over 14 amino acids. CDR3 residues: CASSLSHSDNEQFF.

J is TRBJ2-7 and V is TRBV29-1. The CDR3 covers 13 residues. CDR1 and CDR2 (germline): SQVTM, ANQGSEA. The CDR3 sequence is CSVLLGDSYEQYF.

The genes are TRBV5-1 and TRBJ2-3; TCRdb's assignment of TRBD1 cannot be checked, as there is no DNA. This CDR3 is built from 17 residues. Germline V gene sequence: CDR1 SGHRS, CDR2 YFSETQ. The CDR3 is CASSLGLWDRGTDTQYF.

V and J are TRBV5-1 and TRBJ2-1; with no DNA, the TCRdb D assignment of TRBD2 cannot be verified. The CDR3 consists of 17 residues. Germline CDR1 and CDR2: SGHRS and YFSETQ. CDR3 loop: CASSLVGKTALHNEQFF.

This chain links TRBV19 with TRBJ2-1; TCRdb outputs TRBD1, but without DNA this stays unchecked. Looked up from germline, CDR1 is LNHDA and CDR2 is SQIVND (reference sequence). This CDR3 comprises 17 residues. This chain's CDR3 is CASSLGFPPSSYNEQFF.

The gene calls are TRBV29-1 and TRBJ1-1; the D call from TCRdb, TRBD1, cannot be confirmed without DNA. Germline V gives CDR1 SQVTM, CDR2 ANQGSEA. The CDR3 is 12 amino acids. CDR3 sequence: CSARMGTTEAFF.

V is TRBV12-3 or TRBV12-4 and J is TRBJ2-1; TCRdb picks TRBD1, but there is no DNA to check that call. There are 14 residues in the CDR3. The CDR3 loop is CASRISGGPNEQFF.

The V and J genes are TRBV20-1 and TRBJ1-1; no DNA is available, so the TRBD1 call from TCRdb remains unchecked. Germline assignment: CDR1 DFQATT and CDR2 SNEGSKA (reference sequence). The CDR3 spans 12 residues. The CDR3 sequence: CSAGAGNTEAFF.

The chain links TRBV20-1 to TRBJ1-6; TCRdb outputs TRBD1, but without DNA this stays unchecked. The CDR3 has 16 amino acids. The germline gives CDR1 DFQATT, CDR2 SNEGSKA (reference sequence). The CDR3 sequence is CSAITGKSSYNSPLHF.

The rearrangement uses TRBV7-9 and TRBJ1-1; absent DNA, TCRdb's TRBD1 call cannot be checked. The CDR3 has 15 amino acids. Per germline, CDR1 SEHNR and CDR2 FQNEAQ (reference sequence). The CDR3 loop is CASSPGWGGNTEAFF.

The V call is TRBV28, the J call TRBJ2-1; TCRdb names TRBD2, which stays unverified in the absence of DNA. CDR1 MDHEN and CDR2 SYDVKM come from the germline V gene. The length of the CDR3 is 16 residues. The CDR3 spells CASSPPPGLTYNEQFF.

The J gene is TRBJ2-7, the V gene TRBV20-1; there is no DNA to check the TCRdb D call of TRBD1. Looked up from germline, CDR1 is DFQATT and CDR2 is SNEGSKA (reference sequence). The CDR3 consists of 11 residues. CDR3 protein: CSASPGYEQYF.

V gene TRBV10-3 combines with J gene TRBJ1-4; TCRdb indicates TRBD1, and absent DNA this call remains unverified. The germline V gene has CDR1 ENHRY and CDR2 SYGVKD. This CDR3 has 14 amino acids. This chain's CDR3 is CAISTTGSSEKLFF.

The genes are TRBV20-1 and TRBJ1-1; TCRdb's assignment of TRBD1 cannot be checked, as there is no DNA. The CDR3 extends over 15 amino acids. Germline-derived CDR1 and CDR2 are DFQATT and SNEGSKA (reference sequence). The CDR3 is CSASGISTMNTEAFF.

CDR3: CASSYQAAHSPLHF. The genes are TRBV6-5 and TRBJ1-6. Germline loops: CDR1 MNHEY, CDR2 SVGAGI. The CDR3 is 14 residues long.